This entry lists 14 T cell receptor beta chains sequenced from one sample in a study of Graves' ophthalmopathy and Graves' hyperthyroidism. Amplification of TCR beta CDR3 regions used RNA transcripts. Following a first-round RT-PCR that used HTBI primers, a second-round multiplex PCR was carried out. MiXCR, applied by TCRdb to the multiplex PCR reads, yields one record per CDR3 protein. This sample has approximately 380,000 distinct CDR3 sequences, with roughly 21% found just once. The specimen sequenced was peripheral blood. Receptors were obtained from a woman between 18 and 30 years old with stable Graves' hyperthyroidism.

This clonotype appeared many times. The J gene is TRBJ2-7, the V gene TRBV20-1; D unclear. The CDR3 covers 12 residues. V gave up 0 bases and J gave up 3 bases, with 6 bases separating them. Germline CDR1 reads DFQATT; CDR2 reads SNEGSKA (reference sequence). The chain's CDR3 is CSARDRDYEQYF. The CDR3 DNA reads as TGCAGTGCTAGAGATCGAGACTACGAGCAGTACTTC.

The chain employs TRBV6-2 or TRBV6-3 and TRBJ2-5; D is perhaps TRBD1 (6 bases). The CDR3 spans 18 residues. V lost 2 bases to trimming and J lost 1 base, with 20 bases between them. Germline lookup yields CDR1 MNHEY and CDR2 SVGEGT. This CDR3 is CASSYAEETGTTQETQYF. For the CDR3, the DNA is TGTGCCAGCAGTTACGCAGAAGAAACCGGGACAACCCAAGAGACCCAGTACTTC.

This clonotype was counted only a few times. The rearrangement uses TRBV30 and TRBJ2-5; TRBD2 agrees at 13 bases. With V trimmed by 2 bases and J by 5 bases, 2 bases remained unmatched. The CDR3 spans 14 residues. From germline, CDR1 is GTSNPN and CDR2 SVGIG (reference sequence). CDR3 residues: CAWSKTSGRETQYF. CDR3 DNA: TGTGCCTGGAGTAAGACTAGCGGGAGGGAGACCCAGTACTTC.

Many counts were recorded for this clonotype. DNA for the CDR3: TGTGCCATCAGTGACAGGGATGGCTACACCTTC. This codes for CAISDRDGYTF. The chain is built from TRBV10-3 and TRBJ1-2, with D perhaps TRBD1 (5 bases). The CDR3 length is 11 residues. Trimming pared 3 bases from V and 6 bases from J, leaving 5 bases between. Per germline, CDR1 ENHRY and CDR2 SYGVKD.

This chain's CDR3 is CASSTGNSYEQYF. The CDR3 nucleotides read TGCGCCAGCAGCACCGGAAATTCCTACGAGCAGTACTTC. The chain has TRBV5-1 and TRBJ2-7; D gene ambiguous. V lost 4 bases to trimming and J lost 1 base, with 9 bases between them. Germline V CDR1 and CDR2: SGHRS, YFSETQ. The CDR3 spans 13 residues.

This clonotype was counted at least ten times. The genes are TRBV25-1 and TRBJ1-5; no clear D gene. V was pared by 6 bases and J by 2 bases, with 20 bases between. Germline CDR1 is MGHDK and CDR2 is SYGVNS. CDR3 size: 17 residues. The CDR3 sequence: CASRGPTDDRGNQPQHF. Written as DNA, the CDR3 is TGTGCCAGCAGGGGCCCGACGGACGACCGTGGCAATCAGCCCCAGCATTTT.

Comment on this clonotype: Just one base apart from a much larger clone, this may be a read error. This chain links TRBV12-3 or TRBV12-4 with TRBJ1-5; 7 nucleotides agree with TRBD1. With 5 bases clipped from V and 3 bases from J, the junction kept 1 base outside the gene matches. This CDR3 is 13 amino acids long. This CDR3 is CASSDRANQPQHF. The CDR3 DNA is TGTGCCAGCAGTGACAGGGCCAATCAGCCCCAGCATTTT.

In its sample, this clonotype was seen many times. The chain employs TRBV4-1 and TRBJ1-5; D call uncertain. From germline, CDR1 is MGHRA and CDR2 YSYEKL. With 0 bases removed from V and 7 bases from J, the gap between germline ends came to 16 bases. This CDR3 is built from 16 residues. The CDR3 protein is CASSQESPNQGQPQHF. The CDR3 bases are TGCGCCAGCAGCCAAGAGTCACCCAACCAAGGGCAGCCCCAGCATTTT.

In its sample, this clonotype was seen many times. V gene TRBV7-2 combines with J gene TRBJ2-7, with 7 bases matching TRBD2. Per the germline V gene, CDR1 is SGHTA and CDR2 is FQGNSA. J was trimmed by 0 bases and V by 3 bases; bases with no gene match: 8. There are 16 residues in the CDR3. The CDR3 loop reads CASSLASGTTSYEQYF. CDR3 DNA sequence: TGTGCCAGCAGCTTGGCATCCGGGACTACCTCCTACGAGCAGTACTTC.

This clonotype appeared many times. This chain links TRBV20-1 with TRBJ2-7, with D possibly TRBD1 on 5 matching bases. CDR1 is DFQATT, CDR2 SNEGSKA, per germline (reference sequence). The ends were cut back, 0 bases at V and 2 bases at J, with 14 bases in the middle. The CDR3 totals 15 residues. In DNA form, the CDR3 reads TGCAGTGCTAGAGATTTAGCAGGGCTCCCCTACGAGCAGTACTTC. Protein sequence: CSARDLAGLPYEQYF.

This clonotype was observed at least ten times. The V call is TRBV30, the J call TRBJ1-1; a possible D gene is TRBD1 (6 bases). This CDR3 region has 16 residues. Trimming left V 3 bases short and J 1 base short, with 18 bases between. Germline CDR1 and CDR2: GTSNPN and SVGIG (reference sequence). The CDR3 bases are TGTGCCTGGAGGAGAGACCGGACAGCTCAGAACACTGAAGCTTTCTTT. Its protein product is CAWRRDRTAQNTEAFF.

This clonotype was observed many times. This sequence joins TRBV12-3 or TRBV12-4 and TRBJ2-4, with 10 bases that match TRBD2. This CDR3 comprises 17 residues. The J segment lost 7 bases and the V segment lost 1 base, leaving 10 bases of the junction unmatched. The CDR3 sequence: CASSLGWVAGGGNIQYF. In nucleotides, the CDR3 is TGTGCCAGCAGTTTAGGATGGGTAGCGGGAGGCGGGAACATTCAGTACTTC.

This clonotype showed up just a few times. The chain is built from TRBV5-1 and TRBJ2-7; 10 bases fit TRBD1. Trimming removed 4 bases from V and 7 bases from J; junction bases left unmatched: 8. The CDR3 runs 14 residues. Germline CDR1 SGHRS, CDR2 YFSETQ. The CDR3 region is CASSIRQGAGEQYF. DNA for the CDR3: TGCGCCAGCAGCATCCGACAGGGGGCAGGGGAGCAGTACTTC.

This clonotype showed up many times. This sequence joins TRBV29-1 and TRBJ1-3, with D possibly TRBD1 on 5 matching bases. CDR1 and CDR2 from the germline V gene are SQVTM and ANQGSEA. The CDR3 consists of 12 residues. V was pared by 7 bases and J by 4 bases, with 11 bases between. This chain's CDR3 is CSGGTGGNTIYF. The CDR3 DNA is TGCAGCGGGGGGACCGGGGGAAACACCATATATTTT.